Listed below are T cell receptor beta chains from one sample, sequenced in a study of T cells in Graves' hyperthyroidism and ophthalmopathy. TCRdb ran MiXCR on the multiplex PCR reads and lists one entry per CDR3 protein. There are 300,000 to 500,000 distinct CDR3 sequences in the sample; more than 12% occur only once, and approximately 29% lies in the top ten. Sequenced: blood. These receptors were taken from a man aged 50-59 years with Graves' ophthalmopathy. Both conserved end residues are part of each CDR3. D genes are given only for firm matches. A row's size may be missing; if present it is once, few, many or a size class.

j_call: TRBJ2-4
v_call: TRBV28
clone_size: many
d_call: NA
cdr3_nt: TGTGCCAGCAGCCCGTCAGGAAGGGCCAAAAACATTCAGTACTTC
cdr3_aa: CASSPSGRAKNIQYF

j_call: TRBJ2-5
v_call: TRBV20-1
clone_size: NA
d_call: NA
cdr3_nt: TGCAGTGCTGGCCCCCCGGGGAGAAAGACCCAGTACTTC
cdr3_aa: CSAGPPGRKTQYF

j_call: TRBJ1-2
v_call: TRBV11-2
clone_size: NA
d_call: TRBD1
cdr3_nt: TGTGCCAGCAGCGGGACAGGGGGAAGAAGTGGCTACACCTTC
cdr3_aa: CASSGTGGRSGYTF

j_call: TRBJ2-7
v_call: TRBV12-3/TRBV12-4
clone_size: few
d_call: NA
cdr3_nt: TGTGCCAGCAGACAAACAGGGAGATACGAGCAGTACTTC
cdr3_aa: CASRQTGRYEQYF

j_call: TRBJ2-7
v_call: TRBV10-3
clone_size: many
d_call: TRBD2
cdr3_nt: TGTGCCATCAGGGAGCGGGGCTCCTACGAGCAGTACTTC
cdr3_aa: CAIRERGSYEQYF

j_call: TRBJ2-5
v_call: TRBV24-1
clone_size: many
d_call: TRBD1
cdr3_nt: TGTGCCACCAGTAAAGAGGCAGGGGGGACCCAGTACTTC
cdr3_aa: CATSKEAGGTQYF

j_call: TRBJ2-2
v_call: TRBV2
clone_size: NA
d_call: NA
cdr3_nt: TGTGCCAGCATAGCGGAAAACACCGGGGAGCTGTTTTTT
cdr3_aa: CASIAENTGELFF

j_call: TRBJ2-1
v_call: TRBV20-1
clone_size: NA
d_call: TRBD2
cdr3_nt: TGCAGTGCTAGATCGAGGATAGCGGGAGGTGGTGAGCAGTTCTTC
cdr3_aa: CSARSRIAGGGEQFF

j_call: TRBJ2-7
v_call: TRBV29-1
clone_size: NA
d_call: TRBD2
cdr3_nt: TGCAGCGTTGTTGGCCTAGCGGAGGACTACGAGCAGTACTTC
cdr3_aa: CSVVGLAEDYEQYF

j_call: TRBJ2-5
v_call: TRBV20-1
clone_size: many
d_call: TRBD2
cdr3_nt: TGCAGTGCTAGAAGCGGGAGTTTTCAAGAGACCCAGTACTTC
cdr3_aa: CSARSGSFQETQYF

j_call: TRBJ2-1
v_call: TRBV7-3
clone_size: few
d_call: NA
cdr3_nt: TGTGCCAGCAGCTTAAGTATTGGAAACGAGCAGTTCTTC
cdr3_aa: CASSLSIGNEQFF

j_call: TRBJ1-5
v_call: TRBV18
clone_size: many
d_call: NA
cdr3_nt: TGTGCCAGCTCACCAACTAGGACTACCAATCAGCCCCAGCATTTT
cdr3_aa: CASSPTRTTNQPQHF

j_call: TRBJ2-5
v_call: TRBV11-2
clone_size: many
d_call: NA
cdr3_nt: TGTGCCAGCAGCTTAGAAACAAGAGAGGCCCAGTACTTC
cdr3_aa: CASSLETREAQYF

j_call: TRBJ2-5
v_call: TRBV7-9
clone_size: many
d_call: NA
cdr3_nt: TGTGCCAGCAGCTTAATCGGGATCCAAGAGACCCAGTACTTC
cdr3_aa: CASSLIGIQETQYF

j_call: TRBJ1-1
v_call: TRBV5-1
clone_size: many
d_call: TRBD1
cdr3_nt: TGCGCCAGCAGCTTGAACCCCCGAACCGGGACAGTAAGATATGAAGCTTTCTTT
cdr3_aa: CASSLNPRTGTVRYEAFF

j_call: TRBJ2-7
v_call: TRBV5-1
clone_size: many
d_call: NA
cdr3_nt: TGCGCCAGCAGCTTGATGGTCGGGACCTACGAGCAGTACTTC
cdr3_aa: CASSLMVGTYEQYF

j_call: TRBJ2-5
v_call: TRBV7-9
clone_size: many
d_call: NA
cdr3_nt: TGTGCCAGCAGCCAAATTACGGTTATGTCGGTGGGGGAGACCCAGTACTTC
cdr3_aa: CASSQITVMSVGETQYF

j_call: TRBJ2-6
v_call: TRBV2
clone_size: many
d_call: NA
cdr3_nt: TGTGCCAGCAGTGAACGGGCCAGTTCCTCTGGGGCCAACGTCCTGACTTTC
cdr3_aa: CASSERASSSGANVLTF

j_call: TRBJ2-6
v_call: TRBV18
clone_size: few
d_call: NA
cdr3_nt: TGTGCCAGCTCACCCAGGGTCTCTGGGGCCAACGTCCTGACTTTC
cdr3_aa: CASSPRVSGANVLTF

j_call: TRBJ1-5
v_call: TRBV6-2/TRBV6-3
clone_size: few
d_call: NA
cdr3_nt: TGTGCCACTCTCGGTTATAGCAATCAGCCCCAGCATTTT
cdr3_aa: CATLGYSNQPQHF

j_call: TRBJ2-4
v_call: TRBV4-2
clone_size: NA
d_call: NA
cdr3_nt: TGTGCCAGCAGCCGCAACGGACTAGCCAAAAACATTCAGTACTTC
cdr3_aa: CASSRNGLAKNIQYF

j_call: TRBJ1-3
v_call: TRBV19
clone_size: NA
d_call: NA
cdr3_nt: TGTGCCAGCGCACTGGGGTCCTCTGGAAACACCATATATTTT
cdr3_aa: CASALGSSGNTIYF

j_call: TRBJ1-1
v_call: TRBV2
clone_size: many
d_call: NA
cdr3_nt: TGTGCCAGCACCGTGGGGGAGAACACTGAAGCTTTCTTT
cdr3_aa: CASTVGENTEAFF

j_call: TRBJ2-1
v_call: TRBV9
clone_size: NA
d_call: TRBD2
cdr3_nt: TGTGCCAGCAGCGACTGGAGCGGGAGATTAGTCGATGAGCAGTTCTTC
cdr3_aa: CASSDWSGRLVDEQFF

j_call: TRBJ2-2
v_call: TRBV19
clone_size: NA
d_call: TRBD2
cdr3_nt: TGTGCCAGTAGTCCAGAAAGGACTAGCGGTTCTACCGGGGAGCTGTTTTTT
cdr3_aa: CASSPERTSGSTGELFF

j_call: TRBJ2-1
v_call: TRBV30
clone_size: many
d_call: TRBD2
cdr3_nt: TGTGCCTGGAGTGTCCTAGCGGGGTACAATGAGCAGTTCTTC
cdr3_aa: CAWSVLAGYNEQFF

j_call: TRBJ2-7
v_call: TRBV5-1
clone_size: many
d_call: NA
cdr3_nt: TGCGCCAGCAGCTTGGTGGGTAGCTCCTACGAGCAGTACTTC
cdr3_aa: CASSLVGSSYEQYF

j_call: TRBJ2-5
v_call: TRBV24-1
clone_size: NA
d_call: NA
cdr3_nt: TGTGCCACCAGTGATCCGGATGGGCGGGAGACCCAGTACTTC
cdr3_aa: CATSDPDGRETQYF

j_call: TRBJ2-7
v_call: TRBV30
clone_size: NA
d_call: NA
cdr3_nt: TGTGCCTGGAGCAGGGGGGCTAGCAAGGGTGGCTACGAGCAGTACTTC
cdr3_aa: CAWSRGASKGGYEQYF

j_call: TRBJ2-7
v_call: TRBV11-2
clone_size: many
d_call: NA
cdr3_nt: TGTGCCAGCAGCTTCCATCGCGGGTCCTACGAGCAGTACTTC
cdr3_aa: CASSFHRGSYEQYF

j_call: TRBJ2-3
v_call: TRBV20-1
clone_size: few
d_call: NA
cdr3_nt: TGCAGTGCTAGAGAACCCCCTTGGGGAGATACGCAGTATTTT
cdr3_aa: CSAREPPWGDTQYF

j_call: TRBJ1-1
v_call: TRBV29-1
clone_size: few
d_call: NA
cdr3_nt: TGCAGCGCCGAGAGAATGGGGGAGAACACTGAAGCTTTCTTT
cdr3_aa: CSAERMGENTEAFF

j_call: TRBJ2-2
v_call: TRBV5-1
clone_size: few
d_call: TRBD2
cdr3_nt: TGCGCCAGCAGCTTTGGTCCGACCATACTAGCGGGAGAATCGAACACCGGGGAGCTGTTTTTT
cdr3_aa: CASSFGPTILAGESNTGELFF

j_call: TRBJ1-6
v_call: TRBV27
clone_size: many
d_call: NA
cdr3_nt: TGTGCCAGCAGCCCGGCCCAGGGCTTCAATTCACCCCTCCACTTT
cdr3_aa: CASSPAQGFNSPLHF

j_call: TRBJ2-1
v_call: TRBV5-1
clone_size: few
d_call: NA
cdr3_nt: TGCGCCAGCAGGAGGAGGGACGATGAGCAGTTCTTC
cdr3_aa: CASRRRDDEQFF

j_call: TRBJ2-2
v_call: TRBV18
clone_size: NA
d_call: NA
cdr3_nt: TGTGCCAGCTCACCGAACTCTCTTGCGGCCGGGGAGCTGTTTTTT
cdr3_aa: CASSPNSLAAGELFF

j_call: TRBJ1-4
v_call: TRBV19
clone_size: NA
d_call: TRBD1
cdr3_nt: TGTGCCAGCCAGGGACAGATCCTTGAAAAACTGTTTTTT
cdr3_aa: CASQGQILEKLFF

j_call: TRBJ2-2
v_call: TRBV7-9
clone_size: few
d_call: TRBD2
cdr3_nt: TGTGCCAGCAGCTGGGGACTAGCGGGAGTTAACACCGGGGAGCTGTTTTTT
cdr3_aa: CASSWGLAGVNTGELFF

j_call: TRBJ1-2
v_call: TRBV11-2
clone_size: NA
d_call: NA
cdr3_nt: TGTGCCAGCGGATTAGCGGATGGGGGCGCCGGTGGCTACACCTTC
cdr3_aa: CASGLADGGAGGYTF

j_call: TRBJ2-7
v_call: TRBV10-3
clone_size: few
d_call: TRBD1
cdr3_nt: TGTGCCATCAGTCCCAACTCCGGACAGGCTAACGAGCAGTACTTC
cdr3_aa: CAISPNSGQANEQYF

j_call: TRBJ2-4
v_call: TRBV6-1
clone_size: many
d_call: NA
cdr3_nt: TGTGCCAGCAGTCAGGCGGAACTAGCCAAAAACATTCAGTACTTC
cdr3_aa: CASSQAELAKNIQYF

j_call: TRBJ2-7
v_call: TRBV7-9
clone_size: many
d_call: NA
cdr3_nt: TGTGCCAGCAGCGTCCCGGACACCGGCTCCTACGAGCAGTACTTC
cdr3_aa: CASSVPDTGSYEQYF

j_call: TRBJ1-5
v_call: TRBV4-1
clone_size: few
d_call: NA
cdr3_nt: TGCGCCAGCAGCCAAGAGGCCGTAAGAGGTCAGCCCCAGCATTTT
cdr3_aa: CASSQEAVRGQPQHF

j_call: TRBJ2-3
v_call: TRBV9
clone_size: few
d_call: NA
cdr3_nt: TGTGCCAGCACGAATGAGGCTACTCCCACAGATACGCAGTATTTT
cdr3_aa: CASTNEATPTDTQYF